The entry below gives a single T cell receptor (beta chain) sequence along with its context. As yet, its antigen is unknown. From germline, CDR1 is LNHDA and CDR2 SQIVND (reference sequence). The junction had 5 bases not matched to a gene; V was cut back by 7 bases and J by 5 bases. The CDR3 runs to 14 residues. The data stem from a study of identical twins. Donors were all healthy Caucasians. Broader study findings: Sharing of beta out-of-frame sequences by twins showed a weaker excess.

Through template switching, a universal primer site was introduced, and the cDNA contained unique molecular identifiers. TCRdb used MiXCR to reprocess the 5' RACE reads, holding one entry per CDR3 protein. Among more than 650,000 distinct CDR3 sequences listed, 6% to 6.5% were seen once. This clonotype was sampled from a man aged 18 to 35 in good health. This chain links TRBV19 with TRBJ1-6; 7 nucleotides match TRBD1. The specimen was naive T cells sorted from blood. CDR3 in DNA: TGTGCCAGTAAGCCGGGACAGAATAATTCACCCCTCCACTTT. Amino acid sequence: CASKPGQNNSPLHF.